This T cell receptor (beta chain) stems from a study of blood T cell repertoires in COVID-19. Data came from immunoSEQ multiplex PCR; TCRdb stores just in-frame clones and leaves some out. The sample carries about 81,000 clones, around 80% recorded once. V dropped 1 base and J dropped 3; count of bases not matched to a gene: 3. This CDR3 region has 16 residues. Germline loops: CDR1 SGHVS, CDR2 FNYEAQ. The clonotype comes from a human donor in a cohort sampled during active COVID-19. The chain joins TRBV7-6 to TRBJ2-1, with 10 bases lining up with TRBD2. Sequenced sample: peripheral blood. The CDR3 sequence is CASSLEVAGGYNEQFF. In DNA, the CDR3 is TGTGCCAGCAGCTTAGAAGTAGCGGGGGGCTACAATGAGCAGTTCTTC.